This T cell receptor (beta chain) was captured by sequencing in a study of cytomegalovirus exposure and HLA in healthy donors. Vbeta (60) and Jbeta (13) primers were used in the PCR. The assay was immunoSEQ multiplex PCR, and TCRdb's table has in-frame clones only and misses some. The repertoire holds nearly 100,000 clones, with around 10% as singletons. This TCR was recovered from a man aged 50 or older in good health and CMV-seropositive. The sample comprised PBMCs.

For the CDR3, the DNA is TGTGCCTGGAGGACAGGGCGGGCTGAAGCTTTCTTT. Its translation is CAWRTGRAEAFF. V gene TRBV30 combines with J gene TRBJ1-1, with 7 bases aligning to TRBD1. V lost 3 bases, J lost 6 bases, and 4 bases stayed unmatched. Per germline, CDR1 GTSNPN and CDR2 SVGIG (reference sequence). This CDR3 spans 12 amino acids.